This TCR beta chain was identified during a study of T cells in Graves' hyperthyroidism and ophthalmopathy. About the research overall: Peripheral blood was drawn at first diagnosis, prior to all treatment.

This clonotype showed up many times. Graves' hyperthyroidism qualified as stable when ophthalmopathy did not progress within 18 months. The study left out patients who had uncontrolled infection, other autoimmune disease, pregnancy or lactation. The CDR3 spans 14 residues. Germline V CDR1 and CDR2: MNHEY, SVGEGT. J lost 4 bases, V lost 6 bases, and 8 bases had no gene match. It was RNA transcripts that yielded the amplified TCR beta CDR3 regions. With the HTBI primer set, the TCR CDR3 went through a first round of RT-PCR. Each CDR3 protein is one row after TCRdb ran MiXCR on the multiplex PCR reads. The data show over 650,000 distinct CDR3 sequences, 16% seen once.

Sequenced material: blood. The clonotype was recovered from a man in his late teens or twenties with Graves' hyperthyroidism. The chain has TRBV6-2 or TRBV6-3 and TRBJ2-7, with 8 bases identical to TRBD2. The CDR3 spells CASSFSGSWYEQYF. The CDR3, as DNA: TGTGCCAGCAGCTTCAGCGGGAGTTGGTACGAGCAGTACTTC.